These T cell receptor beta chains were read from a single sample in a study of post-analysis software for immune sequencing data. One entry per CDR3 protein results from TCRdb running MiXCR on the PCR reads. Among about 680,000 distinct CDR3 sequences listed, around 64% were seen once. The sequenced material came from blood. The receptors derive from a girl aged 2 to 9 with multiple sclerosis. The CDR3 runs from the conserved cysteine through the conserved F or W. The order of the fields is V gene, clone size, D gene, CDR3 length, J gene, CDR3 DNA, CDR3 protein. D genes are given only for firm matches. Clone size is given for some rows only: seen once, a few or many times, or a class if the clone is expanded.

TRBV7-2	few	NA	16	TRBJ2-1	TGTGCCAGCAGCTTAGCGATACAAACCGTCCACAATGAGCAGTTCTTC	CASSLAIQTVHNEQFF
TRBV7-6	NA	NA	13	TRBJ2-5	TGTGCCAGCAGCTTCCAAGCACAAGAGACCCAGTACTTC	CASSFQAQETQYF
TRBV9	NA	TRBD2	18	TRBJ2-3	TGTGCCAGCAGCGTAGAATCTCGAGCGGGGGCCATCACAGATACGCAGTATTTT	CASSVESRAGAITDTQYF
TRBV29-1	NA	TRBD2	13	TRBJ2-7	TGCAGCGGTCTACTAGCGGAGGGATACGAGCAGTACTTC	CSGLLAEGYEQYF
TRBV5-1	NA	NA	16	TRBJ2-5	TGCGCCAGCAGCTTGGTAGTAGCACTGTACCAAGAGACCCAGTACTTC	CASSLVVALYQETQYF
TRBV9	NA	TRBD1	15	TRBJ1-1	TGTGCCAGCAGCGTTCAGGGACAGACGAACACTGAAGCTTTCTTT	CASSVQGQTNTEAFF
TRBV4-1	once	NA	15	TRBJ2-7	TGCGCCAGCAGCCAAGATCAACAGAGCCACTACGAGCAGTACTTC	CASSQDQQSHYEQYF
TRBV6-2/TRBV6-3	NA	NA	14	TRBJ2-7	TGTGCCAGCAGTTCGACAGGGAGGGCCTACGAGCAGTACTTC	CASSSTGRAYEQYF
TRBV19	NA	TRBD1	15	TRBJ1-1	TGTGCCAGTAAACAGGGGGCGGACCTGAGGACTGAAGCTTTCTTT	CASKQGADLRTEAFF
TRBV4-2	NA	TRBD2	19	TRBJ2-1	TGTGCCAGCAGCCAAGATAACCCGGGAGGGCCGATGTCCTACAATGAGCAGTTCTTC	CASSQDNPGGPMSYNEQFF
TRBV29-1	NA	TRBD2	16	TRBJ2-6	TGCAGCGTTGCCGGTAGCGGGAGCTCTGGGGCCAACGTCCTGACTTTC	CSVAGSGSSGANVLTF
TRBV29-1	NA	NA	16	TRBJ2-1	TGCAGCGTTGAAGACCAGCCGGGACGAGCCTACAATGAGCAGTTCTTC	CSVEDQPGRAYNEQFF
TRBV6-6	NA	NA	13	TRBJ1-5	TGTGCCAGCAGTTACGAGGGGGGTCAGCCCCAGCATTTT	CASSYEGGQPQHF
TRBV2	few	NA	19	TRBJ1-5	TGTGCCAGCAGCCTCACCCCGGAGGCAGAAACTTATAGCAATCAGCCCCAGCATTTT	CASSLTPEAETYSNQPQHF
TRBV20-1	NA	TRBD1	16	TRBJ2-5	TGCAGTGCTAGGTCGAAGGACAGGGGCCACCAAGAGACCCAGTACTTC	CSARSKDRGHQETQYF
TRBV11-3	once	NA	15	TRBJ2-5	TGTGCCAGCAGCAGAACCCCGGGGCCTGGGGAGACCCAGTACTTC	CASSRTPGPGETQYF
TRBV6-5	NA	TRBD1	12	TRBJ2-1	TGTGCCAGCAGTTACTCCGGACAGGAAGAGTTCTTC	CASSYSGQEEFF
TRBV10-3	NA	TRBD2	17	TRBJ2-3	TGTGCCATCAGTGAGGGACTAGCGGGACAAGGAGGAGATACGCAGTATTTT	CAISEGLAGQGGDTQYF
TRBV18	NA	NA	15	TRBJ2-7	TGTGCCAGCTCACCGAGGATTACGGCGAACTACGAGCAGTACTTC	CASSPRITANYEQYF
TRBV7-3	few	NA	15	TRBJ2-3	TGTGCCAGCAGCCCAACAACAACTAGCACAGATACGCAGTATTTT	CASSPTTTSTDTQYF
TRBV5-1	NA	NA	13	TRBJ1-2	TGCGCCAGCAGCTTGGTAGGACCTCCTGACTACACCTTC	CASSLVGPPDYTF
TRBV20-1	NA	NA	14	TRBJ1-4	TGCAGTGCCATTTACGTACAGGGAGGTGAAAAACTGTTTTTT	CSAIYVQGGEKLFF
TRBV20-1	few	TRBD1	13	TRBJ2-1	TGCAGTGCTTCGGGACAGGGGTACAATGAGCAGTTCTTC	CSASGQGYNEQFF
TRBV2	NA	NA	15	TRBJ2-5	TGTGCCAGCAGTGAAGAGGCAGCCCGGGGAGAGACCCAGTACTTC	CASSEEAARGETQYF
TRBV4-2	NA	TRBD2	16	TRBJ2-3	TGTGCCAGCAGCCAAATCCTAGCGGGGTCCGAGGGTACGCAGTATTTT	CASSQILAGSEGTQYF
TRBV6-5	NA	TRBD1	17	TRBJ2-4	TGTGCCAGCAGTTACCGAGGACAGGGGGCAATCTGGTACAAGCAGTACTTC	CASSYRGQGAIWYKQYF
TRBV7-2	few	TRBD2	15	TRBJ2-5	TGTGCCAGCAGCCCCGGTGGTAGCGGGGACCTAGGGCAGTACTTC	CASSPGGSGDLGQYF
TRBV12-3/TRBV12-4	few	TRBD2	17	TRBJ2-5	TGTGCCAGCAGGCATATAGAGAGGCGGGAGGCCCAAGAGACCCAGTACTTC	CASRHIERREAQETQYF
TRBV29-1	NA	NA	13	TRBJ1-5	TGCAGCGCACAAGCCCCGGGGGGCCAGCCCCAGCATTTT	CSAQAPGGQPQHF
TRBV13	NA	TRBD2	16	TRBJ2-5	TGTGCCAGCAGCTCGGCGGGACTAGCGAAGCAAGAGACCCAGTACTTC	CASSSAGLAKQETQYF
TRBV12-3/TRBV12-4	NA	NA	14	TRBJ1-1	TGTGCCAGCAGCCCTGGGGCAGGCGGGACAGAAGCTTTCTTT	CASSPGAGGTEAFF
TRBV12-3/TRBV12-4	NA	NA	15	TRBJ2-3	TGTGCCAGCATAGTTGAGACGTCGAGCACAGATACGCAGTATTTT	CASIVETSSTDTQYF
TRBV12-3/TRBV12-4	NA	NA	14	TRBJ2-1	TGTGCCAGCAGTTCATACGGGAAACACAATGAGCAGTTCTTC	CASSSYGKHNEQFF
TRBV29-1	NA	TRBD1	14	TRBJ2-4	TGCAGCGTTGGGCCGGGACAGGGCTTAGAGACCCAGTGCTTC	CSVGPGQGLETQCF
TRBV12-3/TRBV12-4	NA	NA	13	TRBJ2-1	TGTGCCAGCAGGCGAGGTACCTACAATGAGCAGTTCTTC	CASRRGTYNEQFF
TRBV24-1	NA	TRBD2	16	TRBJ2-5	TGTGCCACCAGTGATGGACTAGCGGGAGGGCGAGAGACCCAGTACTTC	CATSDGLAGGRETQYF
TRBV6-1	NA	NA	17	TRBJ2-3	TGTGCCAGCAGCCCCTCGGGAGCCCTGAAGAACACAGATACGCAGTATTTT	CASSPSGALKNTDTQYF
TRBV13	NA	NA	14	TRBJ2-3	TGTGCCAGCAGCCCCCGACGTCGTACAGATACGCAGTATTTT	CASSPRRRTDTQYF
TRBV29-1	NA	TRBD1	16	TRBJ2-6	TGCAGCGTGACCGGGACAGCTTTACCTGGGGCCAACGTCCTGACTTTC	CSVTGTALPGANVLTF
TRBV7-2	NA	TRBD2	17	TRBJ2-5	TGTGCCAGCAGCTTAGTGTCCGCCGGGGGGGCCCGAAAGACCCAGTACTTC	CASSLVSAGGARKTQYF
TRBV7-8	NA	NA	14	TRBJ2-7	TGTGCCAGCAGCCCAATCAGGGGTTCCTACGAGCAGTACTTC	CASSPIRGSYEQYF
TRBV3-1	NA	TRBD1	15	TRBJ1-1	TGTGCCAGCAGCCAAGATCCAGGCGGGACAGCCGAAGCTTTCTTT	CASSQDPGGTAEAFF
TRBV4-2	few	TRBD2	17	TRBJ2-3	TGTGCCAGCAGCCAAAAGGGGACTAGCGGCCTCACAGATACGCAGTATTTT	CASSQKGTSGLTDTQYF
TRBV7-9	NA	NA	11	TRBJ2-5	TGTGCCAGCAGCTCCGTCTCGTCTCAGTACTTC	CASSSVSSQYF
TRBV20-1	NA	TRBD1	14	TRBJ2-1	TGCAGTGCTACGGACAGGAACTTCTACAATGAGCAGTTCTTC	CSATDRNFYNEQFF
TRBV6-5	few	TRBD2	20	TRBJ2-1	TGTGCCAGCAGTTACTCGTCGGGGACACTAGCGGGAGTGTCCTACAATGAGCAGTTCTTC	CASSYSSGTLAGVSYNEQFF
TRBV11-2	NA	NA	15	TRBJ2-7	TGTGCCAGCAGCCCCCGACAGAGCCTCTCCTACGAGCAGTACTTC	CASSPRQSLSYEQYF
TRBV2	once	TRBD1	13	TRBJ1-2	TGTGCCAGCAGCGTCAGGGGGTCGGGAGGCTACACCTTC	CASSVRGSGGYTF
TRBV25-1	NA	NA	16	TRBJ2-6	TGTGCCAGCAGTGCAGACAGAACGGGAGGGGCCAACGTCCTGACTTTC	CASSADRTGGANVLTF
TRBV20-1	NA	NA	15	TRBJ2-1	TGCAGTGCCATGACTAGTTTAAGGTCCTACAATGAGCAGTTCTTC	CSAMTSLRSYNEQFF
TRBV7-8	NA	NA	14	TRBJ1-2	TGTGCCAGCAGCTTAGAGTCGTCGGTGGTGGGCTACACCTTC	CASSLESSVVGYTF
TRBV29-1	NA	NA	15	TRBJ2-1	TGCAGCGTAGCCGCAGGGTCATCCTCCTACAATGAGCAGTTCTTC	CSVAAGSSSYNEQFF
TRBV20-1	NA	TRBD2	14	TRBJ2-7	TGTAGTGCCATATCCGCGGGAGGACCGGGCGAGCAGTACTTC	CSAISAGGPGEQYF
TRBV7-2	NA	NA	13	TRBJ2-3	TGTGCCAGCAGCTCCGTAGGTTTAGATACGCAGTATTTT	CASSSVGLDTQYF
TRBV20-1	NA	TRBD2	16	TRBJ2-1	TGCAGTGCTAGAGTGGGACGGGAGGGGGGAGACAATGAGCAGTTCTTC	CSARVGREGGDNEQFF
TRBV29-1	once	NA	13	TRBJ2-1	TGCAGCGTTAACTTACCCACCTACAATGAGCAGTTCTTC	CSVNLPTYNEQFF
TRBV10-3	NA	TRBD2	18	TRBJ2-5	TGTGCCATCAGTGCTAAGGGGAGGGCTCCAACCCAACAAGAGACCCAGTACTTC	CAISAKGRAPTQQETQYF